What follows describes a single T cell receptor (beta chain). This clonotype was seen a few times. Its antigen is currently not known. Base qualities are not at hand, and no much larger clone is one base apart. These data come from a study of CD8 T cells in Susac syndrome (dated by TCRdb to the late 2010s). Context from the whole study: The study used repertoire sequencing to test whether antigen drove CD8+ T cell activation and differentiation in Susac syndrome. The study compared CD8+ T cell repertoire clonality among 12 healthy donors, around 14 Susac syndrome patients and 15 or so multiple sclerosis patients. Beyond this particular receptor, the publication reports: The number of individuals in the TCR sequencing and HLA analysis was acknowledged as relatively small.

Including cysteine and phenylalanine, the CDR3 has 11 amino acids. Of the read, only the CDR3 DNA is kept; its 33 bases are in frame from base 1. CDR1 and CDR2, per the germline V gene (reference sequence), are LNHDA and SQIVND. V is cut by 6 bases and J by 4 bases, and the space between the germline ends is 6 bases. RNA was extracted with the RNeasy kit and roughly 0.5 to 1 ug was reverse transcribed using random hexamers. The immunoSEQ multiplex PCR assay, covering 54 Vbeta and 13 Jbeta segments, was used to amplify TCR beta CDR3 regions. PCR amplification bias was corrected using a synthetic template baseline for primer optimization and computational correction. Processing in the source paper ran as follows. Reads were annotated to V, D and J genes according to IMGT and were analyzed with immunoSEQ Analyzer, with only productive sequences retained. Clonality was calculated as one minus the Shannon entropy normalized by log2 of the number of productive unique sequences. Public and private clones were assessed among the 100 most prevalent clones of each patient and control. A clone was defined as Susac-specific if it was absent from the healthy and MS cohorts, from 950 to 1,300 published viral clones and from other ImmuneACCESS disease sequences. TCRdb's own reprocessing of the public reads used fastp at Q25 and MiXCR and kept productive beta chains. Rows matching on CDR3 protein sequence are summarized as one entry with the most common DNA and genes. None of the V and J calls come from the authors' own analysis; TCRdb made them. The sample table contains about 150,000 distinct CDR3 sequences; only one count was recorded for over 95% of them. The ten most abundant clones make up 0.15% of the sample.

Peripheral blood CD8+ and CD4+ T cells from healthy donors, Susac syndrome patients and multiple sclerosis patients were profiled using high-throughput TCR beta sequencing. Multiple sclerosis controls were treatment-naive patients with stable or active relapsing-remitting disease fulfilling revised McDonald criteria. Bulk CD8+ and CD4+ T cells were purified by magnetic negative isolation, while CD8+ TEMRA cells were enriched using FACS. Blood was collected in EDTA tubes and processed within 24 hours, with PBMCs isolated through density gradient centrifugation. PBMCs intended for TCR sequencing were cryopreserved in liquid nitrogen and were subsequently thawed in a 37 degrees C water bath. A purity of at least 90% was achieved for sorted or isolated CD4+, CD8+ and CD8+ TEMRA cells.

The sequence derives from a human donor with multiple sclerosis. Material: CD8+ T cells from PBMCs. The receptor chain draws on TRBV19 and TRBJ1-1; no D gene is confidently identified. The CDR3: CASRVGTEAFF. Read as DNA, the sequence is TGTGCCAGTAGGGTGGGCACTGAAGCTTTCTTT.